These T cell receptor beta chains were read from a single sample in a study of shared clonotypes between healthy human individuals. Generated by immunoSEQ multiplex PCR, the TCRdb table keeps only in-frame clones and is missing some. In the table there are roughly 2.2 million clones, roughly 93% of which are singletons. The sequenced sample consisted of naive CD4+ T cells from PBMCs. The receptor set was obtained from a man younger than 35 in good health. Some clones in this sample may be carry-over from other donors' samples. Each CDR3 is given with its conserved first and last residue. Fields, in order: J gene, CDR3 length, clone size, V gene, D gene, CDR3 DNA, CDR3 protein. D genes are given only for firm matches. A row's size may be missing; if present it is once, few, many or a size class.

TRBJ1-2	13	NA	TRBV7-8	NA	TGTGCCAGCAGCTTAGTCCAGGGGTATGGCTACACCTTC	CASSLVQGYGYTF
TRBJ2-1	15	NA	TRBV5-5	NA	TGTGCCAGCAGCTTGGCAGGGAGCTCCTACAATGAGCAGTTCTTC	CASSLAGSSYNEQFF
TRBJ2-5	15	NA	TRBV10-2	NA	TGCGCCAGCAGTGAGACCGACGGGAGCGGAGAGACCCAGTACTTC	CASSETDGSGETQYF
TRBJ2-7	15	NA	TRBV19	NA	TGTGCCAGTAGTATTTCCGGGACCGGGAGCTACGAGCAGTACTTC	CASSISGTGSYEQYF
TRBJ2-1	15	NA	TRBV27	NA	TGTGCCAGCGGTAACCAGGGTTCGTATAACAATGAGCAGTTCTTC	CASGNQGSYNNEQFF
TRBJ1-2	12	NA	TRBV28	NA	TGTGCCAGCAGTACCTATACGGACGGCTACACCTTC	CASSTYTDGYTF
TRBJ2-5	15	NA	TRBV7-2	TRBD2	TGTGCCAGCAGCTTTGGGACTAGTAAAGGTGCGACCCAGTACTTC	CASSFGTSKGATQYF
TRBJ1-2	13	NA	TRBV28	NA	TGTGCCAGCAGTTTTGGGGGCACCTATGGCTACACCTTC	CASSFGGTYGYTF
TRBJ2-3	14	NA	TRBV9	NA	TGTGCCAGCAGCCAGGGCAGGATCACAGATACGCAGTATTTT	CASSQGRITDTQYF
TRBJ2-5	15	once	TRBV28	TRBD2	TGTGCCAGCAGTTCTATTGCGGGGGGGACAGAGACCCAGTACTTC	CASSSIAGGTETQYF
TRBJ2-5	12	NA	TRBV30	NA	TGTGCCTGGAGTGGACAGCAAGAGACCCAGTACTTC	CAWSGQQETQYF
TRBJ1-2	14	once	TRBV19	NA	TGTGCCAGTAAAGTTGGCAGAGCTAACTATGGCTACACCTTC	CASKVGRANYGYTF
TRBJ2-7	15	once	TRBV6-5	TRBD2	TGTGCCAGCAGTCCAAGGACTAGCTCCGATCCCGAGCAGTACTTC	CASSPRTSSDPEQYF
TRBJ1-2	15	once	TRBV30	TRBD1	TGTGCCTGGAGACTTACAGGGGCGCGGAACTATGGCTACACCTTC	CAWRLTGARNYGYTF
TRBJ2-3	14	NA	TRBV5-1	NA	TGCGCCAGCAGCTTTGAGGGAACCACAGATACGCAGTATTTT	CASSFEGTTDTQYF
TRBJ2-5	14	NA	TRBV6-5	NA	TGTGCCAGCAGCCGACACCGGACGTGGGAGACCCAGTACTTC	CASSRHRTWETQYF
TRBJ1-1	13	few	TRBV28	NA	TGTGCCAGCAGTTTAGGGGGGAACACTGAAGCTTTCTTT	CASSLGGNTEAFF
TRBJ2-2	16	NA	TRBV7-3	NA	TGTGCCAGCAGCTCCCTGGGGGCGCGGAACACCGGGGAGCTGTTTTTT	CASSSLGARNTGELFF